Listed below are T cell receptor beta chains from one sample, sequenced in a study of T cell repertoires in cytomegalovirus infection. MiXCR, applied by TCRdb to the reads, yields one record per CDR3 protein. Of 700,000 to 850,000 distinct CDR3 sequences in the sample, 30% to 35% were seen once. Antigens for these TCRs are unknown. The sequenced sample was cultured CD8+ T cells from PBMCs, obtained from culture after CMV antigen stimulation. The receptor source for this set is a human donor in good health (CMV status not recorded). Some clones in this sample may be carry-over from other donors' samples. Each CDR3 is given without its conserved first and last residue. A D gene is named only where the DNA matches it firmly.

len: 12
d_gene: NA
j_gene: TRBJ2-2
v_gene: TRBV19
CDR3aa: ASFGGLGTGELF

len: 17
d_gene: TRBD2
j_gene: TRBJ2-1
v_gene: TRBV12-3/TRBV12-4
CDR3aa: ASSFSSGGDLRTYNEQF

len: 14
d_gene: TRBD1
j_gene: TRBJ1-5
v_gene: TRBV5-7
CDR3aa: ASSYRTGPSNQPQH

len: 13
d_gene: TRBD1
j_gene: TRBJ2-6
v_gene: TRBV19
CDR3aa: ASNPTGAGANVLT

len: 11
d_gene: NA
j_gene: TRBJ2-1
v_gene: TRBV11-2
CDR3aa: ASSSEDSNEQF

len: 13
d_gene: TRBD1
j_gene: TRBJ2-7
v_gene: TRBV7-2
CDR3aa: ASSPPGQPFYEQY

len: 12
d_gene: NA
j_gene: TRBJ2-3
v_gene: TRBV6-2/TRBV6-3
CDR3aa: ASSYGAGADTQY

len: 14
d_gene: NA
j_gene: TRBJ1-2
v_gene: TRBV27
CDR3aa: ASSLVPQGWYYGYT

len: 16
d_gene: NA
j_gene: TRBJ1-1
v_gene: TRBV6-2/TRBV6-3
CDR3aa: ASSYSIIGQSMNTEAF

len: 14
d_gene: TRBD1
j_gene: TRBJ1-3
v_gene: TRBV7-8
CDR3aa: ASSLVAGGSGNTIY

len: 11
d_gene: NA
j_gene: TRBJ1-1
v_gene: TRBV19
CDR3aa: ASSIPLRTEAF

len: 12
d_gene: TRBD2
j_gene: TRBJ2-7
v_gene: TRBV27
CDR3aa: ASSTGTRHYEQY

len: 12
d_gene: NA
j_gene: TRBJ1-1
v_gene: TRBV7-9
CDR3aa: ASNSVTMNTEAF

len: 11
d_gene: NA
j_gene: TRBJ2-1
v_gene: TRBV11-2
CDR3aa: ASSATLGNEQF

len: 13
d_gene: NA
j_gene: TRBJ1-6
v_gene: TRBV6-5
CDR3aa: ASSYAQGWASPLH

len: 13
d_gene: NA
j_gene: TRBJ2-1
v_gene: TRBV7-6
CDR3aa: ASSLAADRYNEQF

len: 12
d_gene: NA
j_gene: TRBJ1-1
v_gene: TRBV12-3/TRBV12-4
CDR3aa: ASIQGQGTTEAF

len: 13
d_gene: NA
j_gene: TRBJ2-7
v_gene: TRBV19
CDR3aa: ASSSGTPIFYEQY

len: 12
d_gene: TRBD2
j_gene: TRBJ2-7
v_gene: TRBV12-3/TRBV12-4
CDR3aa: ACESAGLGSEQY

len: 13
d_gene: NA
j_gene: TRBJ1-5
v_gene: TRBV4-2
CDR3aa: ASSQEGVVNQPQH

len: 13
d_gene: NA
j_gene: TRBJ2-3
v_gene: TRBV7-9
CDR3aa: ASRGPSATTDTQY